This passage covers 10 T cell receptor beta chains from one sample sequenced in a study of patients and donors after allogeneic stem cell transplantation. TCRdb reanalysed the RT-PCR reads using MiXCR and keeps one entry per CDR3 protein. The table lists about a million distinct CDR3 sequences, approximately 19% of them singletons. The specimen was blood, either unsorted or a sorted T cell fraction (not recorded which). The receptors originated from a human donor who was either an allogeneic HSCT recipient or a stem cell or donor lymphocyte infusion donor (not recorded which). It is not recorded whose cells these are; they may come from a transplant donor.

V usage is TRBV6-1 and J usage is TRBJ2-5, with 7 bases that match TRBD2. Losses at the gene ends were 6 bases for V and 5 bases for J; bases not matched to a gene: 12. The CDR3 totals 15 residues. Looked up from germline, CDR1 is MNHNS and CDR2 is SASEGT. CDR3 residues: CASSPRGRVGETQYF. The DNA for the CDR3 is TGTGCCAGCAGCCCAAGAGGGAGGGTTGGGGAGACCCAGTACTTC.

This rearrangement joins TRBV5-1 to TRBJ1-6; 8 nucleotides agree with TRBD1. V trimming: 4 bases; J trimming: 10 bases; junction bases outside the gene matches: 10. The germline V gene encodes CDR1 SGHRS and CDR2 YFSETQ. This CDR3 is built from 15 residues. CDR3 DNA: TGCGCCAGCAGCGCGGGCGGACAGGGCAAGTCACCCCTCCACTTT. This encodes CASSAGGQGKSPLHF.

Written as DNA, the CDR3 is TGCAGCGGCCTTAGCGGGAGGGCAAGTGAGCAGTACTTC. This encodes CSGLSGRASEQYF. The rearrangement uses TRBV29-1 and TRBJ2-7; 11 nucleotides align to TRBD2. The CDR3 is 13 residues long. V lost 7 bases to trimming and J lost 7 bases; unmatched junction nucleotides: 9. Per germline, CDR1 SQVTM and CDR2 ANQGSEA.

This clonotype was recorded a few times. V is TRBV9 and J is TRBJ2-5, with TRBD2 as a possible D gene (6 bases). This CDR3 comprises 15 residues. CDR1 and CDR2 from the germline V gene are SGDLS and YYNGEE. V was shortened by 1 base and J by 2 bases, with 12 bases between the two germline ends. CDR3 DNA sequence: TGTGCCAGCAGCGTAAACCGGGGGATTCAAGAGACCCAGTACTTC. It yields the protein CASSVNRGIQETQYF. The entire variable domain, with the rest obtained from reference TRBV9 and TRBJ2-5, is as follows: DSGVTQTPKHLITATGQRVTLRCSPRSGDLSVYWYQQSLDQGLQFLIQYYNGEERAKGNILERFSAQQFPDLHSELNLSSLELGDSALYFCASSVNRGIQETQYFGPGTRLLVL.

This clonotype was counted a few times. This chain uses TRBV5-1 with TRBJ1-2; 8 nucleotides align to TRBD1. CDR1 and CDR2 (germline): SGHRS, YFSETQ. V gave up 4 bases and J gave up 2 bases; unmatched junction bases: 7. The CDR3 consists of 15 residues. CDR3 nucleotides: TGCGCCAGCAGCCTCAGGACAGGGACCAACTATGGCTACACCTTC. This encodes CASSLRTGTNYGYTF.

The V and J genes are TRBV12-3 or TRBV12-4 and TRBJ2-1, with 7 positions matching TRBD1. The length of the CDR3 is 16 residues. J lost 2 bases, V lost 6 bases, and 10 bases had no gene match. DNA for the CDR3: TGTGCCAGCAGCTTATTGACAGGGCCCCCCTACAATGAGCAGTTCTTC. Translated, it gives CASSLLTGPPYNEQFF.

This clonotype has a count of ten or more. The rearrangement joins TRBV10-3 to TRBJ2-3; 7 bases line up with TRBD1. J was trimmed by 2 bases and V by 6 bases; bases with no gene match: 8. In germline, CDR1 is ENHRY, CDR2 SYGVKD. This CDR3 is built from 15 residues. The CDR3 protein is CAISGQETYTDTQYF. DNA of the CDR3: TGTGCCATCAGCGGACAGGAGACTTACACAGATACGCAGTATTTT.

The CDR3 region is CASSFPTGRSYEQYF. The CDR3 DNA sequence: TGTGCCAGCAGCTTTCCGACAGGGAGGTCCTACGAGCAGTACTTC. The chain uses TRBV7-8 and TRBJ2-7; perhaps TRBD1 as D (7 bases). CDR1 is SGHVS and CDR2 is FQNEAQ in the germline V gene. The CDR3 runs 15 residues. Trimming removed 3 bases from V and 1 base from J, with 13 bases in between.

The V and J genes are TRBV7-9 and TRBJ2-5; a weak D match, TRBD1 (5 bases). This CDR3 comprises 13 residues. The V gene lost 5 bases and the J gene lost 7 bases, with 14 bases spanning the gap. Germline V gene sequence: CDR1 SEHNR, CDR2 FQNEAQ (reference sequence). CDR3 sequence: CASSIKGFGTQYF. The CDR3 nucleotides read TGTGCCAGCAGCATCAAGGGGTTCGGGACCCAGTACTTC.

V usage is TRBV9 and J usage is TRBJ2-7; weak D call: TRBD1 (6 bases). Germline V CDR1 and CDR2: SGDLS, YYNGEE. With 0 bases removed from V and 3 bases from J, the gap between germline ends came to 10 bases. CDR3 length: 14 amino acids. The CDR3 reads CASSVGQALYEQYF. CDR3 nucleotide sequence: TGTGCCAGCAGCGTAGGACAGGCTCTCTACGAGCAGTACTTC.